Each of the 3 T cell receptor beta chains below was sequenced from the same sample in a study of shared clonotypes between healthy human individuals. TCRdb's table, derived via immunoSEQ multiplex PCR, lists solely in-frame clones and lacks some. The profile shows over a million clones, around three quarters of them singletons. Sequencing used memory CD4+ T cells from PBMCs. Sample subset: CD45RA-negative fraction. The receptors were sampled from a man younger than 35 in good health. Some clones in this sample may be carry-over from other donors' samples.

This clone has only a few counts. The V gene is TRBV19, the J gene TRBJ1-3; D possibly corresponds to TRBD1 (5 bases). CDR3 length: 15 amino acids. The V end lost 3 bases, the J end lost 1 base, and 10 bases lay between the germline ends. Germline CDR1 is LNHDA and CDR2 is SQIVND (reference sequence). This CDR3 reads CASSILGESGNTIYF. The CDR3 nucleotides are TGTGCCAGTAGTATCCTGGGGGAGTCTGGAAACACCATATATTTT.

The V gene is TRBV7-9, the J gene TRBJ2-7, with TRBD1 as a possible D gene (6 bases). This CDR3 is 14 amino acids long. Germline CDR1 is SEHNR and CDR2 is FQNEAQ (reference sequence). Trimming removed 5 bases from V and 5 bases from J, with 16 bases in between. CDR3 sequence (DNA): TGTGCCAGCAGCCTAGAGACAGGCGCGAACGAGCAGTACTTC. Amino acid sequence: CASSLETGANEQYF.

The chain combines TRBV6-5 with TRBJ1-1, with D possibly matching TRBD1 (5 bases). This CDR3 is 14 amino acids long. CDR1 is MNHEY and CDR2 is SVGAGI in the germline V gene. V lost 6 bases to trimming and J lost 1 base, with 12 bases between them. Written as DNA, the CDR3 is TGTGCCAGCAGGTCAACCGGGGGGAACACTGAAGCTTTCTTT. Its translation: CASRSTGGNTEAFF.